The following is a TCR beta chain sequence with its context. Its antigen is currently unknown. The junction does not match germline at one end; this may be a read error. Donors were ostensibly healthy at sampling, although undocumented immune exposures were probable. The CDR3 has 15 residues. Germline values: CDR1 SGHVS, CDR2 FQNEAQ. The data were taken from a study of cytomegalovirus exposure and HLA in healthy donors. Overall study context: Early on, a data release was issued that held roughly 84 million unique TCRs from HLA-typed donors.

Study-level points and caveats: Investigators reported approximately 170 TCR beta chains as tied to cytomegalovirus.

The PCR had 60 Vbeta and 13 Jbeta primers. As handled by the study authors: In a later analysis, some 11 million of some 80 million unique beta chains occurred in at least two donors. The assay was immunoSEQ multiplex PCR, and TCRdb's table has in-frame clones only and misses some. V and J calls and clone size are copied from that table; D and trimming were computed from the DNA. The table includes fewer than 250,000 clones, about 82% detected once. V is TRBV7-8 and J is TRBJ2-2, with 9 bases identical to TRBD1. This TCR was sampled from a man under 40 in good health and CMV-seronegative. The sample taken for sequencing was PBMCs. The CDR3 reads CASSRGTGNNGELFF. DNA of the CDR3: TGTGCCAGCAGTCGTGGGACAGGGAACAACGGGGAGCTGTTTTTT.